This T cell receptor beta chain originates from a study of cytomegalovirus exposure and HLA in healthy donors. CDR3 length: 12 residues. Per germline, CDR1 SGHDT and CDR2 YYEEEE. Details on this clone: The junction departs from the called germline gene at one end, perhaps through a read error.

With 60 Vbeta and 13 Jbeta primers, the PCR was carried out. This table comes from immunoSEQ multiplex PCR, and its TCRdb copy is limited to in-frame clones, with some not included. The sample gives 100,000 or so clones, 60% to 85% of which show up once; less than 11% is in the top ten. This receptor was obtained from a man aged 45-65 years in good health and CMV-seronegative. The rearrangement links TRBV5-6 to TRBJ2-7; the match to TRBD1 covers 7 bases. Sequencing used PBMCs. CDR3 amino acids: CTSSLTGDEQYF. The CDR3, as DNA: TGTACCAGCAGCTTAACAGGGGACGAGCAGTACTTC.